Included here is one T cell receptor beta chain sequence, with context. This entry belongs to a study of shared clonotypes between healthy human individuals. Study as a whole: Each donor contributed plates that comprised three CD4 naive, three CD4 memory, two CD8 naive and one CD8 memory.

Each sample came from a Caucasian adult donor living in Nashville, Tennessee. Produced via immunoSEQ multiplex PCR; TCRdb's table is partial and in-frame only. The repertoire holds fewer than 400,000 clones, approximately 74% seen once, with 10% in the top ten. There are 18 residues in the CDR3. Germline V gene lookup returns CDR1 MDHEN and CDR2 SYDVKM. The V end was cut by 5 bases, the J end by 4 bases, with 24 bases between. The chain carries TRBV28 and TRBJ2-1, with D possibly being TRBD2 (7 bases). This clonotype was obtained from a man in his thirties or forties in good health. The sequencing input was memory CD4+ T cells sorted from blood. Subset reported: CD45RA-negative fraction. Here the CDR3 DNA reads TGTGCCAGCAGTCCGACGGGGGGCGCGCGGGTATATTACAATGAGCAGTTCTTC. Its protein is CASSPTGGARVYYNEQFF.